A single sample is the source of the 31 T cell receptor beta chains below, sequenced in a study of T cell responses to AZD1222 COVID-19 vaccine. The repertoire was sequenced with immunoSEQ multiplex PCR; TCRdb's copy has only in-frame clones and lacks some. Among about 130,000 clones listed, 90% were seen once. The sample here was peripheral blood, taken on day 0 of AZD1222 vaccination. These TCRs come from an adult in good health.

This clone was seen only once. CDR3: CAWSASGSPLHF. DNA of the CDR3: TGTGCCTGGAGTGCTTCAGGTTCACCCCTCCACTTT. The chain is built from TRBV30 and TRBJ1-6; D is ambiguous. Germline assignment: CDR1 GTSNPN and CDR2 SVGIG (reference sequence). V shed 1 base and J shed 9 bases, with 7 bases lying between them. The CDR3 spans 12 residues.

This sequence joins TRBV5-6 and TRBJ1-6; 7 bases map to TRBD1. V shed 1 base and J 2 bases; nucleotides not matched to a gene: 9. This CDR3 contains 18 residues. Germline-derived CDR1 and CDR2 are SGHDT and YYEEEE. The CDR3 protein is CASSLRQTGNTYNSPLHF. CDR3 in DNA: TGTGCCAGCAGCTTGCGACAGACAGGGAACACCTATAATTCACCCCTCCACTTT.

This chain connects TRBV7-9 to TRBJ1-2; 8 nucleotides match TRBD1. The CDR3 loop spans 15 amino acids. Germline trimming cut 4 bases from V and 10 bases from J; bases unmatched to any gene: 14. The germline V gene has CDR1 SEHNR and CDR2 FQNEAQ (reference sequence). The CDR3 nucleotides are TGTGCCAGCAGCTCCGGGACAGGCGTCGTTCGGGACTACACCTTC. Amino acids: CASSSGTGVVRDYTF.

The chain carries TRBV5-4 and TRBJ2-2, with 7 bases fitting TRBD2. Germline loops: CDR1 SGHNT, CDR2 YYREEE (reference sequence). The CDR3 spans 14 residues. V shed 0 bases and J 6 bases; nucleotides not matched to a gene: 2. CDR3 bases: TGTGCCAGCAGCTTGGCCCGGGGGGCCGGGGAGCTGTTTTTT. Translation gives CASSLARGAGELFF. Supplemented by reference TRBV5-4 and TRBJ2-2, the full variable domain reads ETGVTQSPTHLIKTRGQQVTLRCSSQSGHNTVSWYQQALGQGPQFIFQYYREEENGRGNFPPRFSGLQFPNYSSELNVNALELDDSALYLCASSLARGAGELFFGEGSRLTVL.

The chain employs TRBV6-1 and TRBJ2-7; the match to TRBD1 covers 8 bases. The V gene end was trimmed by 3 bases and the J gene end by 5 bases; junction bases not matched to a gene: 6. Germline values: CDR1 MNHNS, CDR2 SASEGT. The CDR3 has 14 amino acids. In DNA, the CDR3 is TGTGCCAGCAGTGACGGACAGGGATGGAACGAGCAGTACTTC. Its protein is CASSDGQGWNEQYF.

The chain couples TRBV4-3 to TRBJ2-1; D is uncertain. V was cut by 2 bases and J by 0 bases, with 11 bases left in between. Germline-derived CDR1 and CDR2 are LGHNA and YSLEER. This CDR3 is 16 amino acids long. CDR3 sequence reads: CASSQLGHSSYNEQFF. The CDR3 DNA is TGCGCCAGCAGCCAACTGGGCCACAGCTCCTACAATGAGCAGTTCTTC.

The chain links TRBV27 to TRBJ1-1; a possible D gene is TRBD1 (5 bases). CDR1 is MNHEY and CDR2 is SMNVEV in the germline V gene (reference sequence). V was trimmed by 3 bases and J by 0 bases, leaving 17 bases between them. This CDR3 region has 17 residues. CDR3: CASSFHGGGRLNTEAFF. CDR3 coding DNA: TGTGCCAGCAGTTTCCATGGCGGGGGGAGGCTGAACACTGAAGCTTTCTTT.

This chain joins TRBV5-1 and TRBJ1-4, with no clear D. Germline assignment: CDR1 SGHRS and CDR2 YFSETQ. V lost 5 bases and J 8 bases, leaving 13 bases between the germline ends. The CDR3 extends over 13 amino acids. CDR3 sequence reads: CASSLGLPEKLFF. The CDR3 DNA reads TGCGCCAGCAGTTTAGGACTTCCCGAAAAACTGTTTTTT.

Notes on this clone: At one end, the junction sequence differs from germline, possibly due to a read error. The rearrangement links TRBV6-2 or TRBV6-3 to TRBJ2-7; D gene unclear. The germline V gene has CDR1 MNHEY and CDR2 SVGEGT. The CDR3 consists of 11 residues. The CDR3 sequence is CASSYSHEQYF. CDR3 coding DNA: TGTGCCAGCAGTTACTCCCACGAGCAGTACTTC.

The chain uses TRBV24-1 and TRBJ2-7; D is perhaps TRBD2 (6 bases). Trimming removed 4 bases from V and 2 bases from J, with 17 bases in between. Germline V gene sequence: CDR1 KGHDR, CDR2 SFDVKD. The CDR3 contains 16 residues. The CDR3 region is CATSDPGAKNAYEQYF. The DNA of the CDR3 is TGTGCCACCAGTGACCCGGGAGCGAAAAATGCCTACGAGCAGTACTTC.

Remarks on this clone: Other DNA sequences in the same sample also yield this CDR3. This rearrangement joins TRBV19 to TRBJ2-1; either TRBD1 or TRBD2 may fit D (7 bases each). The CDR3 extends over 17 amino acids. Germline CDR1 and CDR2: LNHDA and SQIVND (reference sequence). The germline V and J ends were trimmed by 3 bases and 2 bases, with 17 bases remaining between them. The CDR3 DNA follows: TGTGCCAGTAGTATCGCCGGGGGGCAGGGGGCCTACAATGAGCAGTTCTTC. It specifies CASSIAGGQGAYNEQFF. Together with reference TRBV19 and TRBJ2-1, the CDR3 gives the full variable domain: DGGITQSPKYLFRKEGQNVTLSCEQNLNHDAMYWYRQDPGQGLRLIYYSQIVNDFQKGDIAEGYSVSREKKESFPLTVTSAQKNPTAFYLCASSIAGGQGAYNEQFFGPGTRLTVL.

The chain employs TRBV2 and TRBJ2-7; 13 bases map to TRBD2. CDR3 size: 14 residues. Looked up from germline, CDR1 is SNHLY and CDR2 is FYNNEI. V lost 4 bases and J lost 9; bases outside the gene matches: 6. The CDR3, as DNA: TGTGCCAGCAGTGGGACTAGCGGGGGCCCCCGGCAGTACTTC. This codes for CASSGTSGGPRQYF.

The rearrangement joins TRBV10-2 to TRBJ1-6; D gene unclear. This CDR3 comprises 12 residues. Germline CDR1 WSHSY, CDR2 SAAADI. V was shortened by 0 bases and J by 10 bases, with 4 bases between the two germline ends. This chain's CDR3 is CASSESGSPLHF. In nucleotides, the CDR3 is TGCGCCAGCAGTGAGTCAGGGTCACCCCTCCACTTT.

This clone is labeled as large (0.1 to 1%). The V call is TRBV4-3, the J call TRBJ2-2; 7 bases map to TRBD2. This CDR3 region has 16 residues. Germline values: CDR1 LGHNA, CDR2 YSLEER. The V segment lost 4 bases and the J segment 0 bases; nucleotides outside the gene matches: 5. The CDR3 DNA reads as TGCGCCAGCAGCCCCGGACTAGGCTCGAACACCGGGGAGCTGTTTTTT. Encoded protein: CASSPGLGSNTGELFF.

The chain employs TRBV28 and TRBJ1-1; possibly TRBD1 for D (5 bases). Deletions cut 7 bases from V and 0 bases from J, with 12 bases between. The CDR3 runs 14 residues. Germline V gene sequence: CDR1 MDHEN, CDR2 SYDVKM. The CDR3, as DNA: TGTGCCAGCATCACCGGGGCACTGAACACTGAAGCTTTCTTT. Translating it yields CASITGALNTEAFF. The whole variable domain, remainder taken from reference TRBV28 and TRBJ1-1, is DVKVTQSSRYLVKRTGEKVFLECVQDMDHENMFWYRQDPGLGLRLIYFSYDVKMKEKGDIPEGYSVSREKKERFSLILESASTNQTSMYLCASITGALNTEAFFGQGTRLTVV.

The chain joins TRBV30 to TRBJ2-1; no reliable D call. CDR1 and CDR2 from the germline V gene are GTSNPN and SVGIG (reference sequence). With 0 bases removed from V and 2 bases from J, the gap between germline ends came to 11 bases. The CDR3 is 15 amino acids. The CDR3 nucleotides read TGTGCCTGGAGTGTACTCCCCCGAACCTACAATGAGCAGTTCTTC. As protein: CAWSVLPRTYNEQFF.

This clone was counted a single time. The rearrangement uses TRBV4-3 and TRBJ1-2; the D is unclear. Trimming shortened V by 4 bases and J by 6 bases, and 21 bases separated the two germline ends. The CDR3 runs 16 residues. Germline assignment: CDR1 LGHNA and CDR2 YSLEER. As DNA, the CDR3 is TGCGCCAGCAGCCCGCAGTGGGGTGGTGAAGGGAATGGCTACACCTTC. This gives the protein CASSPQWGGEGNGYTF.

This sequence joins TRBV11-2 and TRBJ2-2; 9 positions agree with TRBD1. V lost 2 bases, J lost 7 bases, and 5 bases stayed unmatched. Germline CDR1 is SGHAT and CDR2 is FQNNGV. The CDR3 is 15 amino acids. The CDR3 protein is CASSLRDRVVGELFF. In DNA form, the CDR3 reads TGTGCCAGCAGCTTACGGGACAGGGTCGTCGGGGAGCTGTTTTTT.

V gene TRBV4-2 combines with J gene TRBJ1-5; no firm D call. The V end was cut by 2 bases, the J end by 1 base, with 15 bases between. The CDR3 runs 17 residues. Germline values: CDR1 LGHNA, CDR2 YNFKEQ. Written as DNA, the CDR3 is TGTGCCAGCAGCCAATTTATTCGGTTTTTCAGCAATCAGCCCCAGCATTTT. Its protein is CASSQFIRFFSNQPQHF.

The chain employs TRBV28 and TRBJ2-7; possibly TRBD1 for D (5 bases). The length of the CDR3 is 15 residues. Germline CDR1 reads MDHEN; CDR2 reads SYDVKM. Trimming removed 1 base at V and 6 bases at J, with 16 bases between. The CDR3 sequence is CASSLLTESLSEQYF. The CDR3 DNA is TGTGCCAGCAGTTTATTGACAGAATCCCTCAGCGAGCAGTACTTC. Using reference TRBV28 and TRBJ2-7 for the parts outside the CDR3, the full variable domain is DVKVTQSSRYLVKRTGEKVFLECVQDMDHENMFWYRQDPGLGLRLIYFSYDVKMKEKGDIPEGYSVSREKKERFSLILESASTNQTSMYLCASSLLTESLSEQYFGPGTRLTVT.

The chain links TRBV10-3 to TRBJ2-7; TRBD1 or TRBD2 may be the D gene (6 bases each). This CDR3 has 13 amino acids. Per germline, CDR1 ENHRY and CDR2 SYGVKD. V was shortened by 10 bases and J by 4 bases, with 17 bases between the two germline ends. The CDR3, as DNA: TGTGCCACGGGGGCGGAGAAGGGGTACGAGCAGTACTTC. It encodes CATGAEKGYEQYF.

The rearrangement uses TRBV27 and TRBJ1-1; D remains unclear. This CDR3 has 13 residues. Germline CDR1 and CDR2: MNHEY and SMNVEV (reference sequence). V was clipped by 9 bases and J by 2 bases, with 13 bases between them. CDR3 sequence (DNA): TGTGCCAGTCGGTTGGGGTACAACACTGAAGCTTTCTTT. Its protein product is CASRLGYNTEAFF.

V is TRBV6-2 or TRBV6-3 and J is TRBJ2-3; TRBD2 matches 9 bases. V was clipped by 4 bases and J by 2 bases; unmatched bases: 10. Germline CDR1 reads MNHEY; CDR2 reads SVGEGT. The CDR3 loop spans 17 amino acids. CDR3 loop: CASSWSPGGGVTDTQYF. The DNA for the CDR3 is TGTGCCAGCAGTTGGAGCCCAGGCGGGGGGGTCACAGATACGCAGTATTTT.

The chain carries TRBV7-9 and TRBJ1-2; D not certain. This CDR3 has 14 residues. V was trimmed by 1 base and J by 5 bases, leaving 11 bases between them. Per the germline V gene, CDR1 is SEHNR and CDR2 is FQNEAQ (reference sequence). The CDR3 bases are TGTGCCAGCAGCTTAGAGGACCGAGAGTATGGCTACACCTTC. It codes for CASSLEDREYGYTF.

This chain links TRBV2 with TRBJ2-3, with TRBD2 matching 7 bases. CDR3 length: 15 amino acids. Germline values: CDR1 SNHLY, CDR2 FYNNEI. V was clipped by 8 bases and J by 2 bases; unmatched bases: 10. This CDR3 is CASGLRSGATDTQYF. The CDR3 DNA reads TGTGCCAGCGGTTTAAGAAGCGGGGCCACAGATACGCAGTATTTT.

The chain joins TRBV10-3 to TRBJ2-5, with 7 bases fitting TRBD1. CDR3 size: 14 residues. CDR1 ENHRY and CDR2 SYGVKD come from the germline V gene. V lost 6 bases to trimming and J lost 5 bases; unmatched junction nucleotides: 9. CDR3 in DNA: TGTGCCATCAGGACGACAGGGAAGGAGGAGACCCAGTACTTC. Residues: CAIRTTGKEETQYF.

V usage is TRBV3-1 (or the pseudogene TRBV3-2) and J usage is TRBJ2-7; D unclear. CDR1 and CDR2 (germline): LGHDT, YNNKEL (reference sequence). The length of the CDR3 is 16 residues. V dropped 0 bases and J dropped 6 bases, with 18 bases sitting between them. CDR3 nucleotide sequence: TGTGCCAGCAGCCAAGATTCGGGCAGGTTAACGGTCGAGCAGTACTTC. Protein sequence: CASSQDSGRLTVEQYF.

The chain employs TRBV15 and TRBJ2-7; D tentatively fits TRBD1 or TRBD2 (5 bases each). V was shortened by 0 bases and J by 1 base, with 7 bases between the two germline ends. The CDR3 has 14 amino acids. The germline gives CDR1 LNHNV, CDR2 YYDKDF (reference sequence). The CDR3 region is CATSREGESYEQYF. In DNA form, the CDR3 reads TGTGCCACCAGCAGAGAGGGGGAGTCCTACGAGCAGTACTTC.

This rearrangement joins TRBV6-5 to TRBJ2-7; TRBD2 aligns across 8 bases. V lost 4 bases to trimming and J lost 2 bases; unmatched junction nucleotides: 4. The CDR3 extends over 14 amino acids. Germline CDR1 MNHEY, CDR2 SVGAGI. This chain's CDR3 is CASSFGTRTYEQYF. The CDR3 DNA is TGTGCCAGCAGTTTCGGGACTAGGACCTACGAGCAGTACTTC.

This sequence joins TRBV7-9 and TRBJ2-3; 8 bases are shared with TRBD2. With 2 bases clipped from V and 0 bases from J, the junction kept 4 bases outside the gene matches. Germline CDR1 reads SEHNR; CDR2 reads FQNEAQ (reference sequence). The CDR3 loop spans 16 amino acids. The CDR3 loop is CASSLPKRGSTDTQYF. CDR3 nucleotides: TGTGCCAGCAGCTTACCGAAGCGGGGGAGCACAGATACGCAGTATTTT.

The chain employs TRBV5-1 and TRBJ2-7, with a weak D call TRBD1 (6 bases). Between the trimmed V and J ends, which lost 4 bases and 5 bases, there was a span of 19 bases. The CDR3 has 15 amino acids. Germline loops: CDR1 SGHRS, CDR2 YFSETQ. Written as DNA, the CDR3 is TGCGCCAGCAGCAACGGCGGGCAGGGGAAAAACGAGCAGTACTTC. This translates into CASSNGGQGKNEQYF.